The 8 T cell receptor beta chains in this list originate from one sample, sequenced in a study of metastatic and nonmetastatic thyroid tumors. Through MiXCR, TCRdb re-clonotyped the PCR reads. The sample shows 25,000 or so clones, 20% to 30% of them seen only once. Every patient underwent thyroid surgery untreated. The sequenced sample consisted of blood. The receptors derive from a female donor with papillary thyroid cancer or a benign thyroid nodule (not recorded which). Some clones in this sample may be carry-over from other donors' samples.

Of note for this clone: A single base separates this from a much larger clone, so it may be a read error. This chain joins TRBV29-1 and TRBJ1-1, with 7 bases lining up with TRBD1. Germline lookup yields CDR1 SQVTM and CDR2 ANQGSEA. The CDR3 spans 14 residues. The CDR3 loop reads CSVVPRGPEVESFF. DNA of the CDR3: TGCAGCGTTGTCCCGAGGGGGCCGGAGGTTGAATCTTTCTTT.

The chain links TRBV19 to TRBJ1-2, with 7 bases that match TRBD1. Germline CDR1 and CDR2: LNHDA and SQIVND (reference sequence). The CDR3 contains 12 residues. The trim removed 6 bases at V and 5 bases at J, leaving 3 bases unmatched. The CDR3 here is CASRGQVYGYTF. The CDR3 DNA is TGTGCCAGTAGAGGACAGGTATATGGCTACACCTTC.

This clone was seen many times. The chain employs TRBV3-1 and TRBJ1-5, with D uncertain. The V end lost 4 bases, the J end lost 10 bases, and 11 bases lay between the germline ends. This CDR3 region has 12 residues. Per germline, CDR1 LGHDT and CDR2 YNNKEL (reference sequence). The CDR3 loop reads CASSLEGNPQHF. The CDR3 DNA reads TGTGCCAGCAGCCTGGAAGGTAATCCCCAGCATTTT.

There are many counts of this clone. J is TRBJ2-1 and V is TRBV7-9, with 11 positions matching TRBD2. Germline V gene sequence: CDR1 SEHNR, CDR2 FQNEAQ (reference sequence). Trimming cost V 5 bases and J 5 bases; bases outside gene matches: 11. This CDR3 is 17 amino acids long. CDR3 in DNA: TGTGCCAGCAGCGACGCAACGACTAGCGGGAAAAACAATGAGCAGTTCTTC. Amino acids: CASSDATTSGKNNEQFF. The variable domain in full, completed from reference TRBV7-9 and TRBJ2-1, reads DTGVSQNPRHKITKRGQNVTFRCDPISEHNRLYWYRQTLGQGPEFLTYFQNEAQLEKSRLLSDRFSAERPKGSFSTLEIQRTEQGDSAMYLCASSDATTSGKNNEQFFGPGTRLTVL.

This chain uses TRBV20-1 with TRBJ2-3; the match to TRBD2 covers 8 bases. The CDR3 runs 16 residues. J was trimmed by 7 bases and V by 1 base; bases with no gene match: 13. Germline V gene lookup returns CDR1 DFQATT and CDR2 SNEGSKA (reference sequence). The CDR3 reads CSARVGGSGGWHTQYF. The DNA for the CDR3 is TGCAGTGCTAGAGTTGGAGGCAGCGGGGGATGGCATACGCAGTATTTT.

By share, this clone ranks as medium-sized. The V gene is TRBV30, the J gene TRBJ1-5; 7 bases align to TRBD1. Germline V gene sequence: CDR1 GTSNPN, CDR2 SVGIG (reference sequence). The CDR3 sequence is 14 residues long. Germline trimming cut 0 bases from V and 6 bases from J; bases unmatched to any gene: 5. The chain's CDR3 is CAWSVMAGGQPQHF. The CDR3 DNA reads as TGTGCCTGGAGTGTAATGGCAGGGGGTCAGCCCCAGCATTTT.

This clone showed up many times. CDR3 loop: CSVGRKGWTDTQYF. For the CDR3, the DNA is TGCAGCGTGGGGAGGAAGGGGTGGACAGATACGCAGTATTTT. The rearrangement uses TRBV29-1 and TRBJ2-3; possible D gene TRBD2, 6 bases. V shed 6 bases and J shed 3 bases, with 16 bases lying between them. The CDR3 is 14 residues long. CDR1 is SQVTM, CDR2 ANQGSEA, per germline.

This clone was counted at least ten times. This chain connects TRBV2 to TRBJ2-5; unclear D gene. V was trimmed by 6 bases and J by 4 bases, leaving 3 bases between them. From germline, CDR1 is SNHLY and CDR2 FYNNEI. This CDR3 has 10 residues. CDR3 in amino acids: CASRRETQYF. In DNA form, the CDR3 reads TGTGCCAGCAGGCGAGAGACCCAGTACTTC.